Given below is one TCR beta chain in context. Its antigen is still unknown. The investigators amplified TCR beta CDR3 regions from RNA transcripts. TCR CDR3 regions were first amplified by RT-PCR with HTBI primers. TCRdb recomputed calls from the multiplex PCR reads with MiXCR, one row per CDR3 protein. The profile shows hundreds of thousands of distinct CDR3 sequences, more than 20% of them singletons. A 10 ml volume of fresh peripheral blood provided the PBMCs. V lost 5 bases and J lost 5, with 10 bases in between. Germline CDR1 is SGHAT and CDR2 is FQDESV (reference sequence). The length of the CDR3 is 13 residues. This specimen belongs to a study of T cells in Graves' hyperthyroidism and ophthalmopathy. On the study more broadly: Once the initial diagnosis was made, peripheral blood was obtained before any treatment.

Broader study findings: Model output signaled ophthalmopathy a median approximately 6 months ahead of onset.

The sequenced sample was blood. The sequence was collected from a man aged 25 to 40 with Graves' ophthalmopathy. The chain carries TRBV11-1 and TRBJ2-1; D not resolved. CDR3 amino acids: CASSRRNDNEQFF. The CDR3 DNA is TGTGCCAGCAGCCGACGAAACGACAATGAGCAGTTCTTC.